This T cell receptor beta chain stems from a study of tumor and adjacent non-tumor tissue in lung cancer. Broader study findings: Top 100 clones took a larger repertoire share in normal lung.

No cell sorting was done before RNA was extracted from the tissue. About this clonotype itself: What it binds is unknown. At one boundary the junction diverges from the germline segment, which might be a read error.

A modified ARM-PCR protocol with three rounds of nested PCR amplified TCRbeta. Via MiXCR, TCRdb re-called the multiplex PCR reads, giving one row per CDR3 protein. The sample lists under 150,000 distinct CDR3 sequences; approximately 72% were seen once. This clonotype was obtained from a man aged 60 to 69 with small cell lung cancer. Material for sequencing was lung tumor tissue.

CDR3 sequence: CSIVVGQRNYGYTF. The CDR3 DNA reads as TGCAGCATTGTCGTTGGACAACGAAACTATGGTTACACCTTC. V usage is TRBV29-1 and J usage is TRBJ1-2; possible D gene TRBD1, 5 bases. CDR1 SQVTM and CDR2 ANQGSEA come from the germline V gene. The CDR3 runs 14 residues.